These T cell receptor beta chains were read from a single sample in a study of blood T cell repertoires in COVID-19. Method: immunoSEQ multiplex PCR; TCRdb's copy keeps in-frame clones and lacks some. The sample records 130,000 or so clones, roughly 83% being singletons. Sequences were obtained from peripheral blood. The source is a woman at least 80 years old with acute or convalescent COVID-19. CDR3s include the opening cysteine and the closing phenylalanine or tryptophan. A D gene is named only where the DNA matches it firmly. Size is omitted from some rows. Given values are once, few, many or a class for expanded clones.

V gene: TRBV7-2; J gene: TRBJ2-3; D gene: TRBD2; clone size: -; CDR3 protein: CASSLVASGRGGRTDTQYF; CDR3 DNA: TGTGCCAGCAGCTTAGTCGCTAGCGGGAGGGGCGGGAGAACAGATACGCAGTATTTT
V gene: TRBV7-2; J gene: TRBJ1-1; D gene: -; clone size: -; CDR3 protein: CASSLVRGSEAFF; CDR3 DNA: TGTGCCAGCAGCTTAGTCCGGGGGAGTGAAGCTTTCTTT
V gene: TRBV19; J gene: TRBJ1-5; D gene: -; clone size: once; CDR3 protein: CASNSGDTHSNQPQHF; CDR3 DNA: TGTGCCAGTAACTCTGGGGACACCCATAGCAATCAGCCCCAGCATTTT
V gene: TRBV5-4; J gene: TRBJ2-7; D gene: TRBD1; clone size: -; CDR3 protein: CASSRTGYYEQYF; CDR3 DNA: TGTGCCAGCAGCAGGACAGGGTACTACGAGCAGTACTTC
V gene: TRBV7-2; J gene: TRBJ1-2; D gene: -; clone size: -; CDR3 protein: CASSSGLGGSAYGYTF; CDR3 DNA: TGTGCCAGCAGCTCCGGGTTGGGTGGATCGGCCTATGGCTACACCTTC
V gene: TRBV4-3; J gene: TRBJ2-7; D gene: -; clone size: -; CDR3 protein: CASSQDRLAGEYEQYF; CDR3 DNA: TGCGCCAGCAGCCAAGATCGGTTGGCAGGGGAGTACGAGCAGTACTTC
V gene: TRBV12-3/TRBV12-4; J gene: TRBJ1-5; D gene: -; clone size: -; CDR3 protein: CASSRYSNQPQHF; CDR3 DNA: TGTGCCAGCAGCCGTTATAGCAATCAGCCCCAGCATTTT
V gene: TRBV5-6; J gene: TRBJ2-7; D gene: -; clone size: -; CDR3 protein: CASSLSGDTYYEQYF; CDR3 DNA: TGTGCCAGCAGCCTTTCCGGGGACACCTACTACGAGCAGTACTTC
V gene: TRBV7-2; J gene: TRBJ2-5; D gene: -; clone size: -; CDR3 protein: CASSLIVGRETQYF; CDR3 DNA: TGTGCCAGCAGCTTAATTGTTGGCAGGGAGACCCAGTACTTC
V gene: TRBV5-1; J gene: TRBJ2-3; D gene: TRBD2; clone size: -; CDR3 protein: CASSLGLGLAGYTDTQYF; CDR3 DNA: TGCGCCAGCAGCCTAGGACTAGGACTAGCGGGGTACACAGATACGCAGTATTTT
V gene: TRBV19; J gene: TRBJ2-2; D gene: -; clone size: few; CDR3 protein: CASKVQQNTGELFF; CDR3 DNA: TGTGCCAGTAAAGTACAGCAGAACACCGGGGAGCTGTTTTTT
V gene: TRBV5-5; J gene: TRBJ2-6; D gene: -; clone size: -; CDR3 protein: CASSFLGGLGANVLTF; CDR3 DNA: TGTGCCAGCAGCTTCCTAGGCGGGTTGGGGGCCAACGTCCTGACTTTC
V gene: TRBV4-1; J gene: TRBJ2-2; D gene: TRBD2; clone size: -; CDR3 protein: CASSRIRWLAGRGELFF; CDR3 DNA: TGCGCCAGCAGCCGAATTAGGTGGCTAGCGGGTCGTGGGGAGCTGTTTTTT
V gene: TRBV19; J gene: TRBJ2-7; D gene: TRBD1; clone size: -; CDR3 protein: CASSSGTGNYEQYF; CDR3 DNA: TGTGCCAGTAGTTCCGGGACAGGGAACTACGAGCAGTACTTC
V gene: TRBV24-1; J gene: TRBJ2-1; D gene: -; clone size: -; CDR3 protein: CATSRAGAGEQFF; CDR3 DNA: TGTGCCACCAGTCGAGCCGGTGCGGGTGAGCAGTTCTTC
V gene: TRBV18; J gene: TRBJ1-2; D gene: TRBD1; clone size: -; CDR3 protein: CASSPDSGQGEDGYTF; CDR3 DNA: TGTGCCAGCTCACCAGATTCTGGACAGGGAGAGGATGGCTACACCTTC
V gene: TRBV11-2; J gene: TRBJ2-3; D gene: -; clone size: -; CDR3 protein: CASSLSLRHFRQDTQYF; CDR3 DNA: TGTGCCAGCAGCCTTAGCCTTAGGCACTTCCGTCAGGATACGCAGTATTTT
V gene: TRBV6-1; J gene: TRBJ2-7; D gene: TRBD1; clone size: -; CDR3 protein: CATRGHSSYEQYF; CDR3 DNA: TGTGCCACCAGGGGGCACTCCTCCTACGAGCAGTACTTC
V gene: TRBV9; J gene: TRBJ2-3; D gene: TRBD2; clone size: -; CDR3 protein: CASSPRTSGDSSTDTQYF; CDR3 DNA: TGTGCCAGCAGCCCACGGACTAGCGGGGATTCTAGCACAGATACGCAGTATTTT
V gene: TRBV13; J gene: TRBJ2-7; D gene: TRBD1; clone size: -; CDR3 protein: CASSLGQGGPYEQYF; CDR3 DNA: TGTGCCAGCAGCTTGGGACAGGGAGGCCCCTACGAGCAGTACTTC
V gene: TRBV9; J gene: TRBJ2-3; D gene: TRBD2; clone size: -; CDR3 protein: CASSLGLAGGWTDTQYF; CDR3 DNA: TGTGCCAGCAGCCTGGGACTAGCGGGGGGCTGGACAGATACGCAGTATTTT
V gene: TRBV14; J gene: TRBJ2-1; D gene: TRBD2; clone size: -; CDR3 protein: CASSQDRLAGVGYNEQFF; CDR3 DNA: TGTGCCAGCAGCCAAGATCGATTAGCGGGAGTAGGATACAATGAGCAGTTCTTC
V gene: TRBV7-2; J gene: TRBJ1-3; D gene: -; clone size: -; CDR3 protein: CASSFTGTGDSGNTIYF; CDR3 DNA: TGTGCCAGCAGCTTCACCGGGACTGGGGACTCTGGAAACACCATATATTTT
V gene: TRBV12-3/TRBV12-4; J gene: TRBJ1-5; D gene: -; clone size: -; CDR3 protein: CASSPAEGQPQHF; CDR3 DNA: TGTGCCAGCAGTCCTGCTGAGGGTCAGCCCCAGCATTTT
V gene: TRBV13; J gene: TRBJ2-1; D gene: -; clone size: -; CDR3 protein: CASSSGSGRIDNEQFF; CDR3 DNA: TGTGCCAGCAGCTCTGGGTCTGGGAGAATCGACAATGAGCAGTTCTTC
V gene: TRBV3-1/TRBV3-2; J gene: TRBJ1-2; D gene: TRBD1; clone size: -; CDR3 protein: CASSQDASGQKSRYGYTF; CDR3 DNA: TGTGCCAGCAGCCAAGATGCTTCGGGACAGAAGTCTCGCTATGGCTACACCTTC
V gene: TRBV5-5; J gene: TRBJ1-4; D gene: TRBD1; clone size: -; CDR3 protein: CASSWGTGLTNEKLFF; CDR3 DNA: TGTGCCAGCAGCTGGGGGACAGGGCTAACTAATGAAAAACTGTTTTTT
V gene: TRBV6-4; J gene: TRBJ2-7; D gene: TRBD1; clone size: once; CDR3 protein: CASRRDRESYEQYF; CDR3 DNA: TGTGCCAGCAGACGGGACAGGGAGTCCTACGAGCAGTACTTC
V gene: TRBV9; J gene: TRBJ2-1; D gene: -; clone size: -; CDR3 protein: CASSVGGAVRNEQFF; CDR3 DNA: TGTGCCAGCAGCGTAGGGGGCGCGGTCCGCAATGAGCAGTTCTTC
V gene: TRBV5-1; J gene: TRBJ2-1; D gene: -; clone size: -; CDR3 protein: CASSNRDIAGDEQFF; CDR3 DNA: TGCGCCAGCAGCAACCGGGACATAGCTGGGGATGAGCAGTTCTTC
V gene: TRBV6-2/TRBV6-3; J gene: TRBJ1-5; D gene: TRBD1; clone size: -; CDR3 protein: CASSDPTGGHNQPQHF; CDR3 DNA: TGTGCCAGCAGTGACCCGACAGGGGGGCACAATCAGCCCCAGCATTTT
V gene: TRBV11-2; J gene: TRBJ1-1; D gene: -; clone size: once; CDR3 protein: CASSLDLWQNTEAFF; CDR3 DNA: TGTGCCAGCAGCTTAGACCTCTGGCAGAACACTGAAGCTTTCTTT
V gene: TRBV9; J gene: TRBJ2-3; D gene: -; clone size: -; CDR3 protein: CASSVAAVTSTDTQYF; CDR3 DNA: TGTGCCAGCAGCGTAGCGGCTGTGACTAGCACAGATACGCAGTATTTT
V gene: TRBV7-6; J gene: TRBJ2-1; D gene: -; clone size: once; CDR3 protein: CASSLGGNPDNEQFF; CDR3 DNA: TGTGCCAGCAGCTTAGGCGGTAACCCTGACAATGAGCAGTTCTTC
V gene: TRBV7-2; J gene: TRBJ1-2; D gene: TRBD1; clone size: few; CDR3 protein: CASSPVDRPADNTF; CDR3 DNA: TGTGCCAGCAGCCCCGTGGACAGGCCGGCTGATAACACCTTC
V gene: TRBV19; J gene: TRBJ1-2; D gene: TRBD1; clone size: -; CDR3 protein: CASSSDRGLSYGYTF; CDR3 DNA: TGTGCCAGTAGTTCGGACAGGGGGCTTAGCTATGGCTACACCTTC
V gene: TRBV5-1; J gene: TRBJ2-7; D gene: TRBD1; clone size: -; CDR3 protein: CASRPNRGTRDEQYF; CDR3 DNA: TGCGCCAGCAGACCGAACAGGGGGACCCGCGACGAGCAGTACTTC
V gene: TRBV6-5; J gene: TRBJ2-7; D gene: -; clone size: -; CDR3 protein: CASSLTGWRGYEQYF; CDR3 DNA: TGTGCCAGCAGTTTGACAGGGTGGCGGGGCTACGAGCAGTACTTC
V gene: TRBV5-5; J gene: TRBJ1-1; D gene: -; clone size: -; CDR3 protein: CASSSANRNTEAFF; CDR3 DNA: TGTGCCAGCAGCTCCGCGAACAGAAACACTGAAGCTTTCTTT
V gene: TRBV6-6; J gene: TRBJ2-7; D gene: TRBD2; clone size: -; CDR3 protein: CASSYSGLAGGEQYF; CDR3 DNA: TGTGCCAGCAGTTACTCAGGGCTAGCGGGGGGGGAGCAGTACTTC
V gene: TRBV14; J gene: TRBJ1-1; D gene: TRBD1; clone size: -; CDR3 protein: CASSGQEFMNTEAFF; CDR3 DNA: TGTGCCAGCAGCGGACAGGAATTCATGAACACTGAAGCTTTCTTT
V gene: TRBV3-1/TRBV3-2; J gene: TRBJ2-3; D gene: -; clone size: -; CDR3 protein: CASSLSGGVRRADTQYF; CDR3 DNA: TGTGCCAGCAGTCTATCGGGGGGCGTCCGACGTGCAGATACGCAGTATTTT
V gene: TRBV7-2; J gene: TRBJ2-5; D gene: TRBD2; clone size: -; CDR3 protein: CASSPHNIAGGNQETQYF; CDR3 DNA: TGTGCCAGCAGCCCCCACAATATAGCGGGGGGAAACCAAGAGACCCAGTACTTC
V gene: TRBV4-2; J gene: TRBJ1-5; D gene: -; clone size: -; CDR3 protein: CASSRDPGGNQPQHF; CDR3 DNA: TGTGCCAGCAGCCGGGATCCCGGGGGCAATCAGCCCCAGCATTTT
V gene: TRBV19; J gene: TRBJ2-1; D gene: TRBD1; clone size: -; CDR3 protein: CASSSFGQGYNEQFF; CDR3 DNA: TGTGCCAGTAGCTCCTTCGGACAGGGTTACAATGAGCAGTTCTTC
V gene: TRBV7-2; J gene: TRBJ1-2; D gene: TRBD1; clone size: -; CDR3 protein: CASSSIGRDRGSYGYTF; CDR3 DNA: TGTGCCAGCAGCTCCATCGGTCGGGACAGGGGATCCTATGGCTACACCTTC
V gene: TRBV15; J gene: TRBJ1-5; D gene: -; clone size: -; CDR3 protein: CATSSQMAGPNQPQHF; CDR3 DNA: TGTGCCACCAGCAGCCAAATGGCAGGGCCCAATCAGCCCCAGCATTTT
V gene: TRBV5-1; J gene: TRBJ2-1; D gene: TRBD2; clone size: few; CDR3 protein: CASSLGTSGANEQFF; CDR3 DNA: TGCGCCAGCAGCCTTGGGACTAGCGGGGCCAATGAGCAGTTCTTC
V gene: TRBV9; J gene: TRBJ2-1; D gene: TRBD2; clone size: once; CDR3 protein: CASSPLAASGRVEQFF; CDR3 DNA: TGTGCCAGCAGCCCCCTCGCCGCTAGCGGGAGAGTTGAGCAGTTCTTC
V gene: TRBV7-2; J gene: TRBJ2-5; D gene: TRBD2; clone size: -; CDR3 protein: CASSLEWRGGRETQYF; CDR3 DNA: TGTGCCAGCAGCTTAGAGTGGCGGGGGGGCCGAGAGACCCAGTACTTC
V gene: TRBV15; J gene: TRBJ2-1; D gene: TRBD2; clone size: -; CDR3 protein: CATSRGGLAGGSSYNEQFF; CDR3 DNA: TGTGCCACCAGCAGAGGGGGACTAGCGGGAGGGAGCTCCTACAATGAGCAGTTCTTC
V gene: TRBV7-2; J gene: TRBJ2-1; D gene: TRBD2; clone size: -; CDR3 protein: CASSSPGLGGNEQFF; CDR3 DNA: TGTGCCAGCAGCTCCCCGGGACTAGGTGGGAATGAGCAGTTCTTC
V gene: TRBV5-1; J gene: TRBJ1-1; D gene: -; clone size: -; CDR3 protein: CASSPDGTTVNTEAFF; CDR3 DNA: TGCGCCAGCAGCCCGGACGGGACAACGGTAAACACTGAAGCTTTCTTT
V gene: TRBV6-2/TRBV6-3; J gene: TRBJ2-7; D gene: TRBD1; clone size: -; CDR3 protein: CASSYYRDRAAYEQYF; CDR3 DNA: TGTGCCAGCAGTTATTACCGGGACAGGGCCGCCTACGAGCAGTACTTC
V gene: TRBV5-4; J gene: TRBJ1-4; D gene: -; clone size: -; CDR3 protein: CASSLRAGEKLFF; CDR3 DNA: TGTGCCAGCAGCTTGAGGGCAGGGGAAAAACTGTTTTTT
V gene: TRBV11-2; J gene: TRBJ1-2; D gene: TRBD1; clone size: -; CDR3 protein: CASSQEGQGDYGYTF; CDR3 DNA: TGTGCCAGCAGCCAAGAGGGACAGGGTGACTATGGCTACACCTTC
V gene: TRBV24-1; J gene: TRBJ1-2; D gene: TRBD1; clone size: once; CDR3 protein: CATSDSDRRSGYTF; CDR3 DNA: TGTGCCACCAGTGATTCGGACAGGAGGAGCGGCTACACCTTC
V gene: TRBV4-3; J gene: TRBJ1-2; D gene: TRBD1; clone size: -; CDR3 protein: CASSQEPGRGRVAGYTF; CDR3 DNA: TGCGCCAGCAGCCAAGAGCCGGGCAGGGGGCGCGTGGCTGGCTACACCTTC
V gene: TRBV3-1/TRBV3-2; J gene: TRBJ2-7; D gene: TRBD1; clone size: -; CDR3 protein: CASSQEPDRSYEQYF; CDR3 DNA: TGTGCCAGCAGCCAAGAGCCGGACAGGTCGTACGAGCAGTACTTC
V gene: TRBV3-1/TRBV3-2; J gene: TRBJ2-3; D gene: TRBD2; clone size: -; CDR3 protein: CASSRNGLAGASTDTQYF; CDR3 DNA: TGTGCCAGCAGCCGAAACGGACTAGCGGGGGCTAGCACAGATACGCAGTATTTT